This T cell receptor (beta chain) is from a study of Ad26.COV2.S vaccination and SARS-CoV-2 variants (dated by TCRdb to the early 2020s). Background for the entire study: Donors in the vaccine arm were drawn from COV1001, a phase I-IIa trial of Ad26.COV2.S in healthy adults that was multicentre, randomized, double-blind and placebo-controlled. Ad26.COV2.S was administered intramuscularly at 5 x 10^10 or 1 x 10^11 viral particles, either as a single shot or as two shots given 56 days apart. TCRbeta repertoire sequencing was used to assess the specificity and breadth of SARS-CoV-2-reactive T cell receptors after Ad26.COV2.S vaccination. A total of 32 samples were included in the TCR-sequenced set, comprising approximately 20 Ad26.COV2.S vaccine recipients, 5 placebo recipients and 8 SARS-CoV-2 convalescent individuals. Trial participants were randomized into five groups of five: low-dose or high-dose Ad26.COV2.S given once or twice, or placebo on both occasions. Throughout the experiments and outcome assessment, investigators stayed blinded to trial group allocation. The paper as a whole reports these results and caveats: After vaccination, substantial breadth of spike-specific CD8+ and CD4+ T cell responses was reported. Higher spike-specific TCR breadth was observed in Ad26.COV2.S recipients than in placebo recipients (P = 0.0014). According to the authors, total T cell responses may have been underestimated by the TCR breadth and depth analyses. Non-spike TCR breadth was comparable between vaccine and placebo recipients, consistent with the vaccine containing only spike. Comparing responses between vaccine doses or regimens was not something the study was powered to do.

The CDR3 sequence holds 13 residues, the cysteine and phenylalanine included. Only the CDR3 part of the read is kept: 39 bases, read in frame from the first base. The germline V gene provides CDR1 MNHEY and CDR2 SVGAGI. V is clipped by 5 bases and J by 9 bases, and the sequence between their germline boundaries is 14 bases long. The immunoSEQ Assay was used to sequence TCRbeta CDR3 regions. After extraction, genomic DNA underwent amplification by bias-controlled multiplex PCR, followed by high-throughput sequencing. The study's own analysis went as follows. To quantify the absolute abundance of every unique TCRbeta CDR3 region, sequences were collapsed and filtered. T cell fraction was estimated by normalization of TCRbeta template counts to usable DNA, with usable DNA being measured through amplification of reference genes present in all nucleated cells. Repertoire TCRs were annotated as SARS-CoV-2-specific when V gene, CDR3 amino acid sequence and J gene were exactly matched to a known reactive TCR set. The reference SARS-CoV-2 TCR set came from MIRA and was filtered for enrichment in COVID-19-positive ImmuneCODE repertoires, removing public or cross-reactive TCRs. Using the MIRA antigens, annotated TCRs were further analysed by specific ORF or by position within an ORF. Depth was the summed frequency of annotated unique rearrangements, while breadth was defined as annotated unique rearrangements over total unique productive rearrangements. TCR breadth was compared between groups using two-sided Wilcoxon rank-sum tests. Drawn from immuneACCESS, this table holds only the in-frame rearrangements with V and J called that TCRdb kept. Clones are partly lost; checked studies trace under half to an unresolved V gene and leave the rest unexplained. V and J calls and clone size are given by that table; D and trimming were obtained from the DNA. This sample comprises some 350,000 clones, 80% to 90% of them detected only once. Around 3% of the sample is taken by the ten largest.

This specimen's treatment or condition label, interpreted: about 20 received Ad26.COV2.S at low or high dose, single or two shots; about five received placebo; per-sample allocation not given. For vaccine and placebo recipients, repertoires were sequenced using samples collected on day 63 after the first injection. Cohort 1b enrolled about two dozen adults aged 18-55 years at a single site in Boston, USA, between 29 July and 7 August 2020. Ad26.COV2.S was a replication-incompetent adenovirus type 26 vector expressing a prefusion-stabilized SARS-CoV-2 spike protein from the original Wuhan strain. Comments on this clone: Its recognized antigen is unknown. One base away there is no much larger clone; base qualities are not given.

Material: peripheral blood, obtained in a trial of Ad26.COV2.S vaccine versus placebo. The sequence is built from TRBV6-5 and TRBJ2-1; TRBD1 is a possible D gene, resting on 6 matching bases. The TCR was taken from a person aged 18 to 65 who received the Ad26.COV2.S COVID-19 vaccine or a placebo. The nucleotide sequence is given as TGTGCCAGCAGTACTAGGGGGTTTGGTGAGCAGTTCTTC. Its product reads: CASSTRGFGEQFF.